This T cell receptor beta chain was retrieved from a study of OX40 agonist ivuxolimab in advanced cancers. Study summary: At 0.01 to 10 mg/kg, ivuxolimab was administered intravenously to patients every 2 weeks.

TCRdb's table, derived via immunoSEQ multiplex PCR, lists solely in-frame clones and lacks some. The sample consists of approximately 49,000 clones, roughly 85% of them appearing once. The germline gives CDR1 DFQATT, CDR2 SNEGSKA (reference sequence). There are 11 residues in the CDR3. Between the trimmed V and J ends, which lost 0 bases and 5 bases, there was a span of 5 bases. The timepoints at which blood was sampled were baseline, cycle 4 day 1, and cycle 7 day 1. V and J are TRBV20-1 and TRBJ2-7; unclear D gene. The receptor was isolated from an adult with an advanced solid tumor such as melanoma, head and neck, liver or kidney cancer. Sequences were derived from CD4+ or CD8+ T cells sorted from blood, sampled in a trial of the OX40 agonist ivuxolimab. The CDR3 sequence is CSARDFDEQYF. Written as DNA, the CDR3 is TGCAGTGCTAGAGATTTCGACGAGCAGTACTTC.